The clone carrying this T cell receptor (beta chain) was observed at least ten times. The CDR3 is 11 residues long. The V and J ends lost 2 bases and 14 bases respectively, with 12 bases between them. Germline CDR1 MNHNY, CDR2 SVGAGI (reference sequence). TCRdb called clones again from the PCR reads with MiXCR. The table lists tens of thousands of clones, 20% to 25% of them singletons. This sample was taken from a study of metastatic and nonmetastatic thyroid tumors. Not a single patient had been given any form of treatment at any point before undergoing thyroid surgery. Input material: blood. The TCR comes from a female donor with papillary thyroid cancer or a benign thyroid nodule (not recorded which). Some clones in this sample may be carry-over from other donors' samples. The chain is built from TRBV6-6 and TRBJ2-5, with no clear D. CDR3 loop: CASSYRLSPYF. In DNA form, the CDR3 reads TGTGCCAGCAGTTACCGCCTCAGCCCCTACTTC.